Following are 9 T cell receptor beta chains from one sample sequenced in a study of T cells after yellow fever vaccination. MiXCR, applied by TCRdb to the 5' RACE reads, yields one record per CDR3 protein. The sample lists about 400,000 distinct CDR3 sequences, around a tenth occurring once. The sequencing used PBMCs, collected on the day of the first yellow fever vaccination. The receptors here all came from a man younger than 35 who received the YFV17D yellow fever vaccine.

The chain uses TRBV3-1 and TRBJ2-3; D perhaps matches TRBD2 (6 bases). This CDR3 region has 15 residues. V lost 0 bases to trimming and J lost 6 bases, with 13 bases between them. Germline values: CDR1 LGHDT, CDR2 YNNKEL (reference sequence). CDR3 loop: CASSQESGLGDTQYF. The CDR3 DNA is TGTGCCAGCAGCCAAGAGAGCGGGTTGGGGGATACGCAGTATTTT.

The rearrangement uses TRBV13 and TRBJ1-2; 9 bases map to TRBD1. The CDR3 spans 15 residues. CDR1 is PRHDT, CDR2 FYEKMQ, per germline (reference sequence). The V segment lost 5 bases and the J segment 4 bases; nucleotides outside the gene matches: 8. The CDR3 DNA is TGTGCCAGCAGCCCTAGGGACAGGGAGGGCTATGGCTACACCTTC. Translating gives CASSPRDREGYGYTF.

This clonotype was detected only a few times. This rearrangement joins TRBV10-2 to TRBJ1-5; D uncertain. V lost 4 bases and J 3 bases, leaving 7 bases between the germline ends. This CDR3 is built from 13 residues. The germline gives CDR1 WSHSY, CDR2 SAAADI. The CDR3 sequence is CASSASPNQPQHF. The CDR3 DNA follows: TGCGCCAGCAGTGCCAGCCCCAATCAGCCCCAGCATTTT.

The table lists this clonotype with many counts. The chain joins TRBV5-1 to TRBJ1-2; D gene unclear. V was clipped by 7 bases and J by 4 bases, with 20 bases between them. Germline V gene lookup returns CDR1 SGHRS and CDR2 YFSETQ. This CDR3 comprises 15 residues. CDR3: CASHREAGSFYGYTF. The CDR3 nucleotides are TGCGCCAGCCACAGAGAAGCCGGGTCCTTCTATGGCTACACCTTC. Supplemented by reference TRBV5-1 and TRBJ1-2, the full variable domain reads KAGVTQTPRYLIKTRGQQVTLSCSPISGHRSVSWYQQTPGQGLQFLFEYFSETQRNKGNFPGRFSGRQFSNSRSEMNVSTLELGDSALYLCASHREAGSFYGYTFGSGTRLTVV.

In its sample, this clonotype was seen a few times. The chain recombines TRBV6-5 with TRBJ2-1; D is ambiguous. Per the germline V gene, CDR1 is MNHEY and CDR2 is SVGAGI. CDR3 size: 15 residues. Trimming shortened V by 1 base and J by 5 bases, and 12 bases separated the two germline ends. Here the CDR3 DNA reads TGTGCCAGCAGTTACTGGGTCGGAGAAAACAATGAGCAGTTCTTC. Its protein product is CASSYWVGENNEQFF.

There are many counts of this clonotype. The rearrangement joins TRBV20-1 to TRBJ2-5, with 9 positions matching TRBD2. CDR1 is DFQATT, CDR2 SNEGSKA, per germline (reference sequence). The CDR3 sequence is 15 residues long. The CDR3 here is CSPQVAGGAGETQYF. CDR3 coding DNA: TGCAGCCCCCAAGTGGCGGGGGGGGCAGGAGAGACCCAGTACTTC.

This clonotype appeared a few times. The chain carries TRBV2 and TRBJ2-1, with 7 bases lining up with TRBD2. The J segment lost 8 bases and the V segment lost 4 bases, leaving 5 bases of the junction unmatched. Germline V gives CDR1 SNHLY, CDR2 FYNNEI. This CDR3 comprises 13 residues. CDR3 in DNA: TGTGCCAGCAGTGGACTAGCTGTGCATGAGCAGTTCTTC. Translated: CASSGLAVHEQFF.

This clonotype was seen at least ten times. CDR3 bases: TGTGCCAGCAGCTTTAAGGGGCCCTCCTACAATGAGCAGTTCTTC. Residues: CASSFKGPSYNEQFF. The V call is TRBV7-2, the J call TRBJ2-1, with D possibly being TRBD1 (5 bases). V was shortened by 3 bases and J by 0 bases, with 9 bases between the two germline ends. CDR1 and CDR2 (germline): SGHTA, FQGNSA. The CDR3 loop spans 15 amino acids.

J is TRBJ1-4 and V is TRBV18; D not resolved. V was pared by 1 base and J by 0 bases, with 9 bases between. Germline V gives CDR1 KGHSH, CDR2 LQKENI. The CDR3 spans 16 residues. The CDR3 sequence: CASSPRTAATNEKLFF. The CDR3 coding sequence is TGTGCCAGCTCACCACGTACCGCAGCAACTAATGAAAAACTGTTTTTT.